The following is a TCR beta chain sequence with its context. Individuals aged roughly 18 to 95 years were recruited from 24 US areas. Resolution of symptoms, clearance, or two negative PCRs was present in recovered Cohort 3 donors. This sample is part of a study of blood T cell repertoires in COVID-19. Study information: From the United States, Italy and Spain came samples of acute and convalescent COVID-19.

Some clones are missing from TCRdb's copy, which holds only in-frame ones; the method was immunoSEQ multiplex PCR. The data show around 400,000 clones, with roughly 91% seen just once and around 1.7% held by the top ten. CDR1 SGDLS and CDR2 YYNGEE come from the germline V gene. Trimming stripped 2 bases from V and 5 bases from J, with 16 bases between. This CDR3 comprises 15 residues. The sample taken for sequencing was PBMCs or T cells enriched from blood (not recorded which). V and J are TRBV9 and TRBJ1-2; no clear D. The clonotype comes from a woman aged 25 to 39 who had recovered from COVID-19. The CDR3: CASSVRPEPGYGYTF. DNA of the CDR3: TGTGCCAGCAGCGTTAGACCCGAGCCGGGATATGGCTACACCTTC.